One sample yielded the 31 T cell receptor beta chains listed below, sequenced in a study of blood T cell repertoires in COVID-19. Sequencing used immunoSEQ multiplex PCR; TCRdb keeps in-frame clones, though not all of them. The sample has some 180,000 clones; approximately 90% are singletons. What was sequenced was peripheral blood. Every receptor here comes from a man aged 45-60 years who had recovered from COVID-19.

The chain has TRBV9 and TRBJ1-1; a possible D gene is TRBD1 (6 bases). The CDR3 spans 15 residues. From germline, CDR1 is SGDLS and CDR2 YYNGEE. V was clipped by 0 bases and J by 1 base, with 10 bases between them. CDR3 sequence (DNA): TGTGCCAGCAGCGTAGGGGGGACACAGAACACTGAAGCTTTCTTT. As protein: CASSVGGTQNTEAFF.

The rearrangement uses TRBV13 and TRBJ2-1, with D hard to call. The germline V and J ends were trimmed by 0 bases and 1 base, with 7 bases remaining between them. CDR3 length equals 15 residues. CDR1 is PRHDT, CDR2 FYEKMQ, per germline (reference sequence). Written as DNA, the CDR3 is TGTGCCAGCAGCTTAGGGGGCAGGTCCTACAATGAGCAGTTCTTC. Amino acid sequence: CASSLGGRSYNEQFF.

The CDR3: CASSSRGGAYNEQFF. CDR3 sequence (DNA): TGTGCCAGCAGTTCTAGGGGGGGGGCGTACAATGAGCAGTTCTTC. V and J are TRBV27 and TRBJ2-1, with D perhaps matching TRBD2 (7 bases). Germline assignment: CDR1 MNHEY and CDR2 SMNVEV (reference sequence). Trimming left V 4 bases short and J 4 bases short, with 14 bases between. CDR3 length equals 15 residues.

The chain recombines TRBV28 with TRBJ2-7, with 9 nucleotides matching TRBD1. The CDR3 loop spans 15 amino acids. Trimming took 6 bases from V and 3 from J; bases not matched to a gene: 9. In germline, CDR1 is MDHEN, CDR2 SYDVKM. The CDR3 sequence: CASRTVGTGFYEQYF. The CDR3 region has the DNA TGTGCCAGCAGGACCGTCGGGACAGGGTTCTACGAGCAGTACTTC.

J is TRBJ1-2 and V is TRBV6-5; D is unresolved. Trimming left V 6 bases short and J 5 bases short, with 10 bases between. The CDR3 length is 12 residues. Germline CDR1 reads MNHEY; CDR2 reads SVGAGI. DNA of the CDR3: TGTGCCAGCAGGGACTCTGGATATGGCTACACCTTC. Translated: CASRDSGYGYTF.

In regard to this clone: The sample has other DNA sequences that encode this CDR3 too. The chain is built from TRBV5-1 and TRBJ2-3; TRBD2 agrees at 13 bases. The CDR3 has 16 amino acids. Germline values: CDR1 SGHRS, CDR2 YFSETQ. Germline trimming cut 0 bases from V and 3 bases from J; bases unmatched to any gene: 1. For the CDR3, the DNA is TGCGCCAGCAGCTTGGGGACTAGCGGGAGTACAGATACGCAGTATTTT. Translation gives CASSLGTSGSTDTQYF.

This chain connects TRBV5-4 to TRBJ1-1; D is possibly TRBD1 (5 bases). V was pared by 2 bases and J by 4 bases, with 12 bases between. Germline CDR1 reads SGHNT; CDR2 reads YYREEE (reference sequence). The CDR3 spans 14 residues. The CDR3 region has the DNA TGTGCCAGCAGCTTAGCAGTGGGGGGCACTGAAGCTTTCTTT. Translating it yields CASSLAVGGTEAFF. The variable domain in full, completed from reference TRBV5-4 and TRBJ1-1, reads ETGVTQSPTHLIKTRGQQVTLRCSSQSGHNTVSWYQQALGQGPQFIFQYYREEENGRGNFPPRFSGLQFPNYSSELNVNALELDDSALYLCASSLAVGGTEAFFGQGTRLTVV.

The chain combines TRBV19 with TRBJ1-5; 7 nucleotides line up with TRBD1. The V gene end was trimmed by 6 bases and the J gene end by 5 bases; junction bases not matched to a gene: 4. CDR3 length: 13 amino acids. The germline gives CDR1 LNHDA, CDR2 SQIVND (reference sequence). CDR3: CASRLDRDQPQHF. CDR3 nucleotides: TGTGCCAGTAGGCTAGACAGGGATCAGCCCCAGCATTTT.

The V call is TRBV18, the J call TRBJ1-4, with D maybe TRBD1 (5 bases). The CDR3 loop spans 13 amino acids. The ends were cut back, 2 bases at V and 7 bases at J, with 8 bases in the middle. Germline values: CDR1 KGHSH, CDR2 LQKENI. In nucleotides, the CDR3 is TGTGCCAGCTCACCAAGCAGGGCTGAAAAACTGTTTTTT. It yields the protein CASSPSRAEKLFF. Filled out from reference TRBV18 and TRBJ1-4, the complete variable domain reads NAGVMQNPRHLVRRRGQEARLRCSPMKGHSHVYWYRQLPEEGLKFMVYLQKENIIDESGMPKERFSAEFPKEGPSILRIQQVVRGDSAAYFCASSPSRAEKLFFGSGTQLSVL.

The chain is built from TRBV5-1 and TRBJ2-6; 9 nucleotides match TRBD1. The CDR3 spans 16 residues. Per germline, CDR1 SGHRS and CDR2 YFSETQ. Trimming removed 5 bases from V and 4 bases from J; junction bases left unmatched: 7. CDR3 sequence reads: CASSRLQGAGANVLTF. The DNA of the CDR3 is TGCGCCAGCAGTAGGCTACAGGGGGCGGGGGCCAACGTCCTGACTTTC.

V is TRBV23-1 and J is TRBJ2-1; 10 nucleotides match TRBD2. TRBV23-1 is reported as an ORF; its role is uncertain. CDR3 length: 17 residues. Trimming cost V 4 bases and J 0 bases; bases outside gene matches: 6. In nucleotides, the CDR3 is TGCGCCAGCAGTCCCGGGACTAGCGCGAGCTCCTACAATGAGCAGTTCTTC. This codes for CASSPGTSASSYNEQFF.

The chain links TRBV6-1 to TRBJ1-1; no clear D. V was pared by 2 bases and J by 6 bases, with 16 bases between. The CDR3 covers 15 residues. The germline V gene has CDR1 MNHNS and CDR2 SASEGT. DNA of the CDR3: TGTGCCAGCAGTGAACCACGGACGGGAAGGGCTGAAGCTTTCTTT. Translating gives CASSEPRTGRAEAFF.

This chain connects TRBV2 to TRBJ2-1; 8 positions match TRBD2. CDR1 and CDR2 from the germline V gene are SNHLY and FYNNEI. This CDR3 is built from 14 residues. With 6 bases clipped from V and 6 bases from J, the junction kept 7 bases outside the gene matches. CDR3: CASREDGTSNEQFF. In DNA form, the CDR3 reads TGTGCCAGCAGAGAGGACGGGACTAGCAATGAGCAGTTCTTC.

The chain carries TRBV4-3 and TRBJ1-2; D is ambiguous. Germline values: CDR1 LGHNA, CDR2 YSLEER. V lost 1 base and J lost 3, with 9 bases in between. This CDR3 is built from 14 residues. CDR3 nucleotide sequence: TGCGCCAGCAGCCAAGCTGCGCGAGACTATGGCTACACCTTC. The encoded protein is CASSQAARDYGYTF.

This clone was seen just once. The V and J genes are TRBV18 and TRBJ2-1, with D perhaps TRBD2 (6 bases). V was cut by 6 bases and J by 0 bases, with 12 bases left in between. Looked up from germline, CDR1 is KGHSH and CDR2 is LQKENI. CDR3 length equals 15 residues. The CDR3 spells CASSPDGSSYNEQFF. Written as DNA, the CDR3 is TGTGCCAGCTCGCCCGACGGGAGCTCCTACAATGAGCAGTTCTTC. Full variable domain (rest looked up from reference TRBV18 and TRBJ2-1): NAGVMQNPRHLVRRRGQEARLRCSPMKGHSHVYWYRQLPEEGLKFMVYLQKENIIDESGMPKERFSAEFPKEGPSILRIQQVVRGDSAAYFCASSPDGSSYNEQFFGPGTRLTVL.

This clone has a handful of counts. Here the CDR3 DNA reads TGTGCCAGCAGCCAGAACAGGGGTACCGGGGAGCTGTTTTTT. Its translation: CASSQNRGTGELFF. This chain joins TRBV3-1 (or the pseudogene TRBV3-2) and TRBJ2-2; TRBD1 agrees at 7 bases. Germline V gene data show CDR1 as LGHDT and CDR2 as YNNKEL (reference sequence). The CDR3 consists of 14 residues. Trimming at V came to 3 bases and at J to 5 bases, leaving 3 bases not matched to a gene.

CDR3 DNA: TGTGCCAGCAGTCCCGACAGGGTACAGCCCCAGCATTTT. Amino acids: CASSPDRVQPQHF. The chain has TRBV6-5 and TRBJ1-5; 7 nucleotides match TRBD1. Germline values: CDR1 MNHEY, CDR2 SVGAGI. The CDR3 runs to 13 residues. Unmatched junction bases numbered 5, after V lost 5 bases and J lost 7 bases.

This clone has a single count. The chain is built from TRBV4-3 and TRBJ1-5, with unresolved D. The CDR3 totals 13 residues. Germline lookup yields CDR1 LGHNA and CDR2 YSLEER. V shed 2 bases and J shed 7 bases, with 9 bases lying between them. CDR3 nucleotide sequence: TGCGCCAGCAGCCAAAGGCACGGGCAGCCCCAGCATTTT. As protein: CASSQRHGQPQHF.

In its sample, this clone was seen once. V gene TRBV5-6 combines with J gene TRBJ2-5; TRBD1 matches 10 bases. Germline trimming cut 3 bases from V and 1 base from J; bases unmatched to any gene: 6. The CDR3 has 16 amino acids. In germline, CDR1 is SGHDT, CDR2 YYEEEE. The CDR3 nucleotides read TGTGCCAGCAGCTCACCGGGACAGGGGACCCAAGAGACCCAGTACTTC. The encoded protein is CASSSPGQGTQETQYF.

The chain recombines TRBV30 with TRBJ1-3; weak D call: TRBD1 (6 bases). Germline values: CDR1 GTSNPN, CDR2 SVGIG (reference sequence). V was cut by 3 bases and J by 3 bases, with 15 bases left in between. The CDR3 sequence is 15 residues long. The CDR3 DNA reads TGTGCCTGGAGCCCGGGGGGGCTAGGTGGAAACACCATATATTTT. It translates to CAWSPGGLGGNTIYF.

This chain connects TRBV19 to TRBJ2-7, with 10 nucleotides matching TRBD1. Unmatched junction bases numbered 13, after V lost 10 bases and J lost 1 base. The length of the CDR3 is 16 residues. CDR1 is LNHDA and CDR2 is SQIVND in the germline V gene (reference sequence). The CDR3 DNA sequence: TGTGCCACTCGCAGTAGTCTGGGACAGGGGTCCTACGAGCAGTACTTC. The encoded protein is CATRSSLGQGSYEQYF.

The chain couples TRBV7-8 to TRBJ2-3; 9 bases line up with TRBD1. V dropped 1 base and J dropped 1; count of bases not matched to a gene: 3. The CDR3 is made up of 16 amino acids. The germline V gene has CDR1 SGHVS and CDR2 FQNEAQ. The CDR3 is CASSLGQGVGTDTQYF. The CDR3 nucleotides are TGTGCCAGCAGCTTAGGACAGGGGGTTGGCACAGATACGCAGTATTTT.

This clone was found a few times. The J gene is TRBJ1-1, the V gene TRBV10-3; tentatively, D is TRBD1 (6 bases). Germline CDR1 is ENHRY and CDR2 is SYGVKD. Between the trimmed V and J ends, which lost 1 base and 4 bases, there was a span of 13 bases. The CDR3 has 15 amino acids. This chain's CDR3 is CAISEYRVRSTEAFF. The CDR3 DNA reads as TGTGCCATCAGTGAGTACAGGGTGCGTAGCACTGAAGCTTTCTTT.

V is TRBV27 and J is TRBJ1-1, with D unclear. The CDR3 consists of 14 residues. V was cut by 3 bases and J by 4 bases, with 12 bases left in between. Germline lookup yields CDR1 MNHEY and CDR2 SMNVEV (reference sequence). CDR3 amino acids: CASSFQDATTEAFF. CDR3 sequence (DNA): TGTGCCAGCAGTTTCCAGGATGCGACCACTGAAGCTTTCTTT.

The chain employs TRBV29-1 and TRBJ2-7; D is possibly TRBD1 (5 bases). Germline CDR1 reads SQVTM; CDR2 reads ANQGSEA. V lost 3 bases and J lost 2, with 8 bases in between. The CDR3 runs 12 residues. The CDR3 loop reads CSVEVTAYEQYF. CDR3 nucleotides: TGCAGCGTTGAGGTGACAGCCTACGAGCAGTACTTC.

This chain uses TRBV11-2 with TRBJ2-5; 12 positions agree with TRBD1. With V trimmed by 7 bases and J by 4 bases, 7 bases remained unmatched. Germline values: CDR1 SGHAT, CDR2 FQNNGV. The CDR3 has 15 amino acids. CDR3 sequence (DNA): TGTGCCAGCACCCCGGGACAGGGGGCGAGAGAGACCCAGTACTTC. Amino acids: CASTPGQGARETQYF. Complete variable domain (other parts from reference TRBV11-2 and TRBJ2-5): EAGVAQSPRYKIIEKRQSVAFWCNPISGHATLYWYQQILGQGPKLLIQFQNNGVVDDSQLPKDRFSAERLKGVDSTLKIQPAKLEDSAVYLCASTPGQGARETQYFGPGTRLLVL.

This clone turned up a few times. The rearrangement links TRBV28 to TRBJ2-3, with D possibly TRBD1 on 6 matching bases. This CDR3 has 16 amino acids. Germline V gene lookup returns CDR1 MDHEN and CDR2 SYDVKM. The V and J ends lost 4 bases and 0 bases respectively, with 14 bases between them. The CDR3 spells CASSSVTGLSTDTQYF. The CDR3 coding sequence is TGTGCCAGCAGTTCCGTCACAGGGCTTAGCACAGATACGCAGTATTTT.

The chain uses TRBV6-5 and TRBJ2-1, with TRBD2 matching 11 bases. The ends lost 8 bases at V and 4 bases at J; junction bases unmatched: 7. Germline CDR1 MNHEY, CDR2 SVGAGI. This CDR3 contains 15 residues. CDR3 nucleotide sequence: TGTGCCAGCCTAAGACTAGCGGGGCCTTACAATGAGCAGTTCTTC. Translated: CASLRLAGPYNEQFF.

The V and J genes are TRBV27 and TRBJ2-5; 12 bases are a match to TRBD1. The CDR3 extends over 16 amino acids. Germline trimming cut 5 bases from V and 3 bases from J; bases unmatched to any gene: 7. Germline V gene lookup returns CDR1 MNHEY and CDR2 SMNVEV (reference sequence). CDR3 nucleotides: TGTGCCAGCAGTCTCGGGACAGGGGGCGGTGAAGAGACCCAGTACTTC. Protein sequence: CASSLGTGGGEETQYF.

The chain combines TRBV18 with TRBJ2-5, with D possibly matching TRBD1 (6 bases). The germline V and J ends were trimmed by 9 bases and 5 bases, with 22 bases remaining between them. Germline V lookup: CDR1 KGHSH, CDR2 LQKENI. There are 15 residues in the CDR3. The CDR3 here is CASQGHAGIGETQYF. The DNA of the CDR3 is TGTGCCAGTCAGGGGCATGCAGGGATAGGCGAGACCCAGTACTTC.

The rearrangement uses TRBV19 and TRBJ2-4, with TRBD2 identical over 7 bases. This CDR3 has 19 residues. V trimming: 5 bases; J trimming: 0 bases; junction bases outside the gene matches: 16. CDR1 is LNHDA, CDR2 SQIVND, per germline (reference sequence). The chain's CDR3 is CASSLPSSGLSLAKNIQYF. CDR3 coding DNA: TGTGCCAGTAGTCTCCCCTCTAGCGGTTTATCTCTAGCCAAAAACATTCAGTACTTC.